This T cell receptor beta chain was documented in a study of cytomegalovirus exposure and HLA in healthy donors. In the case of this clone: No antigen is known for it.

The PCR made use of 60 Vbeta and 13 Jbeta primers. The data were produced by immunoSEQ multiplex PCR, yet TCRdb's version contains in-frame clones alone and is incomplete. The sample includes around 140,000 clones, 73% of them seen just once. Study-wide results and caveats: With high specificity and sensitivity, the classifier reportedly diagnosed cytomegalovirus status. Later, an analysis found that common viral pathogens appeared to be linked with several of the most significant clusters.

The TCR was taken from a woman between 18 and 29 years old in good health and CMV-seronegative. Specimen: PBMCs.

The CDR3 DNA reads as TGTGCCAGCAGCATGGACAGAGCTAACTATGGCTACACCTTC. This sequence encodes CASSMDRANYGYTF. This chain connects TRBV6-5 to TRBJ1-2; perhaps TRBD1 as D (6 bases). Germline V gene lookup returns CDR1 MNHEY and CDR2 SVGAGI. The CDR3 length is 14 residues. The V and J ends lost 6 bases and 0 bases respectively, with 11 bases between them.